This section outlines one T cell receptor beta chain sequence together with its context. This clonotype was picked up a small number of times. Its antigen is unknown. No much larger clone is present one base from it, and per-base qualities are unavailable. This entry is derived from a study of CD8 T cells in ankylosing spondylitis (dated 2017 in TCRdb). A note on the overall study: T cell receptor beta repertoires were profiled in healthy donors and ankylosing spondylitis patients so that disease-linked TCR variants could be found. Peripheral blood was sampled, and synovial fluid was also collected from ankylosing spondylitis patients. The whole study cohort included 108 healthy donors and under 30 ankylosing spondylitis patients. Beyond this particular receptor, the publication reports: Blood from ankylosing spondylitis patients appeared to be characterized by a TCR beta motif composed of several highly homologous amino acid variants. In peripheral blood, the disease-linked clones were found at relatively low frequencies and had a CD8+ phenotype. Some TCR beta motif variants had previously been reported in synovial fluid and blood of reactive arthritis patients, which suggested common disease-initiation mechanisms. The disease-linked clones were reported to be significantly enriched in matched synovial fluid samples from ankylosing spondylitis patients.

Spanning cysteine to phenylalanine, the CDR3 consists of 13 amino acids. Left in the record is the CDR3 DNA by itself, 39 bases read in frame from the first base. V was cut back by 6 bases and J by 7 bases, leaving a gap of 13 bases between them. The germline V gene specifies ENHRY as CDR1 and SYGVKD as CDR2. Data came from an Illumina HiSeq 2500. Quantitative 5'-RACE with molecular barcodes was the method used to prepare the TCR beta libraries. The study's processing was this. A new computational method based on a probabilistic model of VDJ rearrangement was used to identify disease-linked TCR variants. TCRdb redid the processing of the public reads, applying fastp at Q25 and MiXCR, and retained in-frame beta chains. Entries that share a CDR3 protein sequence are merged under the most common genes and DNA. None of the V and J calls come from the authors' own analysis; TCRdb made them. The sample records about 300,000 distinct CDR3 sequences, less than 25% of which are singletons. 3.5% of the sample belongs to the ten largest clones.

The chain was built from TRBV10-3 and TRBJ2-1; no D gene is confidently identified. Sequenced sample: blood, either unsorted or a sorted T cell fraction (not recorded which). This TCR was recovered from a female donor with ankylosing spondylitis or in good health (not recorded which). The DNA is TGTGCCATCAGCCCCCTCGGAACAAATGAGCAGTTCTTC. Its coded protein is CAISPLGTNEQFF.